These 16 T cell receptor beta chains were sequenced from one sample in a study of Graves' ophthalmopathy and Graves' hyperthyroidism. RNA served as the template for amplifying TCR beta CDR3 regions. A first-round RT-PCR used HTBI primers, followed by a second-round multiplex PCR. In TCRdb, the multiplex PCR reads were re-called with MiXCR into one record per CDR3 protein. The sample has 200,000 to 250,000 distinct CDR3 sequences; roughly 29% are singletons. What was sequenced was peripheral blood. The receptors were gathered from a man aged 45 to 65 with Graves' ophthalmopathy.

This clonotype was picked up a small number of times. The chain joins TRBV29-1 to TRBJ2-5, with TRBD1 matching over 8 bases. The junction had 11 bases not matched to a gene; V was cut back by 5 bases and J by 0 bases. This CDR3 has 16 amino acids. Germline CDR1 reads SQVTM; CDR2 reads ANQGSEA. CDR3 bases: TGCAGCGTTTCAAGGGGGGCAGGGGGCTACCAAGAGACCCAGTACTTC. This codes for CSVSRGAGGYQETQYF.

This clonotype was detected ten times or more. V is TRBV6-5 and J is TRBJ1-1; 8 positions match TRBD1. Trimming took 5 bases from V and 10 from J; bases not matched to a gene: 3. The CDR3 has 11 amino acids. Per the germline V gene, CDR1 is MNHEY and CDR2 is SVGAGI. This CDR3 reads CASSTDRGAFF. CDR3 bases: TGTGCCAGCAGTACCGACAGGGGAGCTTTCTTT.

This clonotype has ten or more counts. The V gene is TRBV5-1, the J gene TRBJ1-1; the match to TRBD1 covers 7 bases. J was trimmed by 7 bases and V by 4 bases; bases with no gene match: 7. Germline CDR1 and CDR2: SGHRS and YFSETQ. This CDR3 is 13 amino acids long. CDR3 protein: CASSHTTGDEAFF. CDR3 in DNA: TGCGCCAGCAGCCACACTACAGGGGATGAAGCTTTCTTT. The full variable domain, with the rest looked up from reference TRBV5-1 and TRBJ1-1, is KAGVTQTPRYLIKTRGQQVTLSCSPISGHRSVSWYQQTPGQGLQFLFEYFSETQRNKGNFPGRFSGRQFSNSRSEMNVSTLELGDSALYLCASSHTTGDEAFFGQGTRLTVV.

The gene calls are TRBV30 and TRBJ2-7; D is unclear. Germline loops: CDR1 GTSNPN, CDR2 SVGIG (reference sequence). The CDR3 is 13 residues long. V lost 5 bases to trimming and J lost 10 bases, with 21 bases between them. CDR3 sequence reads: CAWDLNREGIQYF. The CDR3 DNA reads TGTGCCTGGGATCTAAATAGGGAAGGGATACAGTACTTC.

This clonotype was counted ten times or more. The CDR3 bases are TGTGCCAGCTCACCAAGGGCAGGTGAGAACACTGAAGCTTTCTTT. This gives the protein CASSPRAGENTEAFF. This chain links TRBV18 with TRBJ1-1; D is undetermined. This CDR3 has 15 amino acids. Germline V lookup: CDR1 KGHSH, CDR2 LQKENI. Trimming left V 2 bases short and J 1 base short, with 11 bases between.

This clonotype was recorded many times. The chain has TRBV28 and TRBJ2-5, with no clear D. Germline CDR1 MDHEN, CDR2 SYDVKM. The CDR3 spans 16 residues. Trimming took off 5 bases at V and 4 bases at J, with 20 bases between the two ends. In nucleotides, the CDR3 is TGTGCCAGCAGTCCCCCTGCCCGCGGTGGTAGAGAGACCCAGTACTTC. Translating it yields CASSPPARGGRETQYF.

This clonotype was detected ten times or more. This chain joins TRBV20-1 and TRBJ2-7, with D uncertain. There are 13 residues in the CDR3. V lost 2 bases and J lost 0, with 8 bases in between. Germline-derived CDR1 and CDR2 are DFQATT and SNEGSKA (reference sequence). CDR3 nucleotides: TGCAGTGCTAGAACGACGGACTCCTACGAGCAGTACTTC. It yields the protein CSARTTDSYEQYF.

This clonotype was observed many times. V gene TRBV12-3 or TRBV12-4 combines with J gene TRBJ1-2; D possibly corresponds to TRBD1 (6 bases). CDR3 length: 13 amino acids. The ends were cut back, 8 bases at V and 8 bases at J, with 18 bases in the middle. The CDR3: CASWRDTSGGYTF. The CDR3 nucleotides read TGTGCCAGCTGGAGGGACACGAGTGGCGGCTACACCTTC.

The chain recombines TRBV24-1 with TRBJ2-5; TRBD1 matches at 10 bases. CDR1 KGHDR and CDR2 SFDVKD come from the germline V gene. The CDR3 extends over 16 amino acids. After removal of 3 bases from V and 5 bases from J, the junction contained 8 bases not matched to a gene. The CDR3 DNA sequence: TGTGCCACCAGTGATCCGAGGGACAGGGGAATGGAGACCCAGTACTTC. It is translated as CATSDPRDRGMETQYF.

Ten or more counts support this clonotype. The chain links TRBV12-3 or TRBV12-4 to TRBJ1-5; 7 positions agree with TRBD1. The CDR3 totals 13 residues. Losses at the gene ends were 9 bases for V and 5 bases for J; bases not matched to a gene: 7. The CDR3 reads CASNRQGDQPQHF. The CDR3 coding sequence is TGTGCCAGTAATAGACAGGGAGATCAGCCCCAGCATTTT.

The table lists this clonotype with a count of one. V is TRBV27 and J is TRBJ1-1; D is possibly TRBD1 (6 bases). Germline V gene lookup returns CDR1 MNHEY and CDR2 SMNVEV (reference sequence). The CDR3 runs 15 residues. The ends were cut back, 0 bases at V and 3 bases at J, with 11 bases in the middle. The CDR3 sequence: CASSLSTGGYTEAFF. As DNA, the CDR3 is TGTGCCAGCAGTTTATCGACAGGAGGATACACTGAAGCTTTCTTT.

This clonotype was recorded many times. This could be a read error, since a much larger clone is one nucleotide away. The rearrangement uses TRBV30 and TRBJ1-1, with a possible D match to TRBD1 (6 bases). This CDR3 has 14 residues. CDR1 and CDR2 from the germline V gene are GTSNPN and SVGIG (reference sequence). The chain's CDR3 is CARSRDTLNTEAFF. CDR3 DNA sequence: TGTGCCCGGAGTAGGGACACTTTGAACACTGAAGCTTTCTTT.

The V call is TRBV12-3 or TRBV12-4, the J call TRBJ2-5; D not certain. This CDR3 has 13 residues. Trimming took 2 bases from V and 1 from J, leaving 5 bases between them. CDR3 amino acids: CASSLWPQETQYF. The CDR3, as DNA: TGTGCCAGCAGTTTATGGCCCCAAGAGACCCAGTACTTC.

This clonotype was observed many times. The V and J genes are TRBV2 and TRBJ2-5, with D perhaps TRBD2 (5 bases). V dropped 9 bases and J dropped 5 bases, with 16 bases sitting between them. Germline V lookup: CDR1 SNHLY, CDR2 FYNNEI. This CDR3 has 13 residues. The CDR3, as DNA: TGTGCCAGAGTGCGGGTACCGGGGGAGACCCAGTACTTC. Its translation is CARVRVPGETQYF. Together with reference TRBV2 and TRBJ2-5, the CDR3 gives the full variable domain: EPEVTQTPSHQVTQMGQEVILRCVPISNHLYFYWYRQILGQKVEFLVSFYNNEISEKSEIFDDQFSVERPDGSNFTLKIRSTKLEDSAMYFCARVRVPGETQYFGPGTRLLVL.

The chain recombines TRBV19 with TRBJ1-2; D may be TRBD1 (5 bases). CDR1 and CDR2 (germline): LNHDA, SQIVND (reference sequence). The CDR3 length is 13 residues. V lost 3 bases to trimming and J lost 9 bases, with 14 bases between them. CDR3 coding DNA: TGTGCCAGTAGTATGAGAGGGGTGAAGAGCTACACCTTC. It translates to CASSMRGVKSYTF.

This clonotype was recorded at least ten times. As DNA, the CDR3 is TGTGCCAGCAGCTTTATGGGATTAGGGACCGGGGAGCTGTTTTTT. Its translation is CASSFMGLGTGELFF. The genes are TRBV13 and TRBJ2-2; D not resolved. The V gene's germline CDR1 is PRHDT and CDR2 FYEKMQ (reference sequence). Deletions cut 3 bases from V and 5 bases from J, with 13 bases between. This CDR3 is 15 amino acids long.